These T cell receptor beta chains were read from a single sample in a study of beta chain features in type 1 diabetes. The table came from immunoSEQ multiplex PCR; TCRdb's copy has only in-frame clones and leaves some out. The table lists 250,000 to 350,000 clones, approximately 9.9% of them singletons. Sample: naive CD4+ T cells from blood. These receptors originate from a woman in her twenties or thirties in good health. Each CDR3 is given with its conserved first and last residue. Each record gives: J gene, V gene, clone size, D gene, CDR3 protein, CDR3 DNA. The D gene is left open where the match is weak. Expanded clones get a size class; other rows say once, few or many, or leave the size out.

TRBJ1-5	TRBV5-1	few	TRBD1	CASSNAGGPQHF	TGCGCCAGCAGCAACGCAGGGGGGCCCCAGCATTTT
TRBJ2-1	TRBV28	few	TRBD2	CASNRLAGANEQFF	TGTGCCAGTAACCGACTAGCGGGAGCGAATGAGCAGTTCTTC
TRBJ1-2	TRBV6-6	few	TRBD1	CASSYGTGEHYGYTF	TGTGCCAGCAGTTACGGGACAGGGGAGCACTATGGCTACACCTTC
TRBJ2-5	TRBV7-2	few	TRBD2	CASSLVAASGPQETQYF	TGTGCCAGCAGCTTAGTAGCGGCTAGCGGACCCCAAGAGACCCAGTACTTC
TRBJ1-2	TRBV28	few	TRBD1	CASSPGQGVGGYTF	TGTGCCAGCAGTCCTGGACAGGGGGTTGGTGGCTACACCTTC
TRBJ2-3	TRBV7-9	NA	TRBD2	CASSLGLAGTDTQYF	TGTGCCAGCAGCTTAGGGCTAGCGGGCACAGATACGCAGTATTTT
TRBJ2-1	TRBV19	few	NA	CASSIRDLEQFF	TGTGCCAGTAGTATACGGGACTTAGAGCAGTTCTTC
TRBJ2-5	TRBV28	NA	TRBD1	CATVFYGTAKETQYF	TGTGCCACCGTTTTTTATGGGACAGCTAAAGAGACCCAGTACTTC
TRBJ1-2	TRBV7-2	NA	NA	CASSLGEGEDGYTF	TGTGCCAGCAGCTTAGGGGAGGGGGAGGATGGCTACACCTTC
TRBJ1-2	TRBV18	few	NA	CASSPTDKGYTF	TGTGCCAGCTCTCCAACGGACAAGGGCTACACCTTC
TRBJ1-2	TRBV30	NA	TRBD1	CAWSRQGGYGYTF	TGTGCCTGGTCACGACAGGGTGGATATGGCTACACCTTC
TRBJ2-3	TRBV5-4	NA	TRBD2	CASSLGLAGTDTQYF	TGTGCCAGCAGCTTAGGACTAGCGGGCACAGATACGCAGTATTTT
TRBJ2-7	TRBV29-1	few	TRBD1	CSVLDRWGPYEQYF	TGCAGCGTACTGGACAGGTGGGGTCCCTACGAGCAGTACTTC
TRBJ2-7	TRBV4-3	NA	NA	CASSQEGDREAHEQYF	TGCGCCAGCAGCCAAGAGGGCGACAGGGAGGCCCACGAGCAGTACTTC
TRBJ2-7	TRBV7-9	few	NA	CASSLGGWEQYF	TGTGCCAGCAGCTTAGGAGGGTGGGAGCAGTACTTC
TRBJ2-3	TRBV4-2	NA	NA	CASSQEVAESTDTQYF	TGTGCCAGCAGCCAAGAAGTAGCGGAAAGCACAGATACGCAGTATTTT
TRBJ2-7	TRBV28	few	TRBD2	CASSLGGTSGSWEQYF	TGTGCCAGCAGTTTGGGGGGGACTAGCGGGAGTTGGGAGCAGTACTTC
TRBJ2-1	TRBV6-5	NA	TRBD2	CASSYLTSGNEQFF	TGTGCCAGCAGTTACCTGACTAGCGGCAATGAGCAGTTCTTC
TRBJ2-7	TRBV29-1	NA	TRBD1	CSAGQELHEQYF	TGCAGCGCCGGACAGGAGTTGCACGAGCAGTACTTC
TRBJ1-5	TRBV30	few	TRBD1	CAWARRGTGNYFQPQHF	TGTGCCTGGGCCAGAAGAGGGACAGGGAATTATTTTCAGCCCCAGCATTTT
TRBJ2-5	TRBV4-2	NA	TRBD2	CASSQDLVAGGPQETQYF	TGTGCCAGCAGCCAAGATCTAGTAGCGGGAGGGCCCCAAGAGACCCAGTACTTC
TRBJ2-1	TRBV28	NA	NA	CASRAGGGEQFF	TGTGCCAGCAGAGCTGGTGGCGGGGAGCAGTTCTTC
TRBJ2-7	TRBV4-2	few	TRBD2	CASSQGTSGSYGQYF	TGTGCCAGCAGCCAAGGGACTAGCGGATCCTACGGGCAGTACTTC
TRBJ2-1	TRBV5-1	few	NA	CASSLAGEVRGEQFF	TGCGCCAGCAGCTTGGCGGGAGAGGTCCGTGGTGAGCAGTTCTTC
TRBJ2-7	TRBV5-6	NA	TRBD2	CASSRTSGSLGTYEQYF	TGTGCCAGCAGCCGGACTAGCGGGAGTTTGGGGACCTACGAGCAGTACTTC
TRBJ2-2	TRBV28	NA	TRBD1	CASLSTGVGAGELFF	TGTGCCAGCCTATCGACAGGGGTTGGTGCCGGGGAGCTGTTTTTT
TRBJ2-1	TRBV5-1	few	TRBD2	CASSFQREVSEQFF	TGCGCCAGCAGCTTCCAGCGGGAGGTATCTGAGCAGTTCTTC
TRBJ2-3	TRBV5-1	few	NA	CASSFTSATLTDTQYF	TGCGCCAGCAGCTTCACCAGCGCGACTTTAACAGATACGCAGTATTTT
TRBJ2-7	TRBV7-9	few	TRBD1	CASSLVRQGDEQYF	TGTGCCAGCAGCTTAGTTAGACAGGGCGACGAGCAGTACTTC
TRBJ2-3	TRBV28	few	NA	CASSIETGVGTDTQYF	TGTGCCAGCAGTATAGAGACGGGAGTGGGCACAGATACGCAGTATTTT
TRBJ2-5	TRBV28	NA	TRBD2	CASTPSGRGETQYF	TGTGCCAGCACCCCTAGCGGGAGGGGAGAGACCCAGTACTTC
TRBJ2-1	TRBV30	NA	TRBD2	CAWSGSGTSSYNEQFF	TGTGCCTGGAGTGGGTCCGGGACTAGCTCCTACAATGAGCAGTTCTTC
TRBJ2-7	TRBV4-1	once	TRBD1	CASSQDRGLSYEQYF	TGCGCCAGCAGCCAAGACAGGGGGCTTTCCTACGAGCAGTACTTC
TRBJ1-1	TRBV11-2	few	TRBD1	CASSRTGGMNTEAFF	TGTGCCAGCAGCCGGACAGGGGGGATGAACACTGAAGCTTTCTTT
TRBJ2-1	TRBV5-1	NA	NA	CASSLGGDYNEQFF	TGCGCCAGCAGCTTGGGGGGGGACTACAATGAGCAGTTCTTC
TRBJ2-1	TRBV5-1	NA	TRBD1	CASSTGQGSYNEQFF	TGCGCCAGCAGCACAGGACAGGGCTCCTACAATGAGCAGTTCTTC
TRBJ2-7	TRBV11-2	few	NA	CASSLGGNLNEQYF	TGTGCCAGCAGCTTAGGCGGGAATTTGAACGAGCAGTACTTC
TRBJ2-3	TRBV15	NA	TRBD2	CATSRDSGTSADTQYF	TGTGCCACCAGCAGAGATAGCGGGACTTCTGCAGATACGCAGTATTTT
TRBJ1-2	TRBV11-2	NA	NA	CASSLVAGISYGYTF	TGTGCCAGCAGCTTAGTCGCCGGGATTAGCTATGGCTACACCTTC
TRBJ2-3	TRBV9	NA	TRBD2	CASSGGLAGNTDTQYF	TGTGCCAGCAGCGGCGGACTAGCGGGAAACACAGATACGCAGTATTTT
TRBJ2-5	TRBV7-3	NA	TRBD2	CASSLGLAGAGETQYF	TGTGCCAGCAGCTTAGGACTAGCGGGAGCGGGGGAGACCCAGTACTTC
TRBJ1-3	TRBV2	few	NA	CASSKTASGNTIYF	TGTGCCAGCAGTAAGACAGCCTCTGGAAACACCATATATTTT
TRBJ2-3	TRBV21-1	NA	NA	CARAPRVPYF	TGTGCCAGGGCCCCGAGGGTACCGTATTTT
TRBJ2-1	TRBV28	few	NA	CASSLSPSSYNEQFF	TGTGCCAGCAGTTTATCCCCGTCCTCCTACAATGAGCAGTTCTTC
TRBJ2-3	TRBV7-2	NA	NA	CASSLGQSTDTQYF	TGTGCCAGCAGCTTAGGACAGAGCACAGATACGCAGTATTTT
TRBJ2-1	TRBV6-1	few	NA	CASVVSGIGNEQFF	TGTGCCAGCGTTGTGTCGGGAATCGGGAATGAGCAGTTCTTC
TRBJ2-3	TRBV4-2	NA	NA	CASSDKDYYSTDTQYF	TGTGCCAGCAGCGATAAGGACTACTATAGCACAGATACGCAGTATTTT
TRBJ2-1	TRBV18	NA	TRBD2	CASSPGLAGGQEQFF	TGTGCCAGCTCACCCGGACTAGCGGGAGGGCAGGAGCAGTTCTTC
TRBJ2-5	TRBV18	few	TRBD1	CASSPTGGQQGTQYF	TGTGCCAGCTCACCGACAGGGGGCCAACAGGGGACCCAGTACTTC
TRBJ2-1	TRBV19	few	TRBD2	CASSIRTSESSYNEQFF	TGTGCCAGTAGTATCAGGACTAGCGAGAGCTCCTACAATGAGCAGTTCTTC
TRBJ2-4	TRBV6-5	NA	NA	CASSYSIQGAGNIQYF	TGTGCCAGCAGTTACTCGATACAAGGGGCTGGTAACATTCAGTACTTC
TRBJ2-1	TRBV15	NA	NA	CATSGTQSGSYNEQFF	TGTGCCACCAGCGGGACTCAGTCAGGGTCCTACAATGAGCAGTTCTTC
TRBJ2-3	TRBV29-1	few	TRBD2	CSVRLAGLTDTQYF	TGCAGCGTTAGACTAGCGGGACTCACAGATACGCAGTATTTT
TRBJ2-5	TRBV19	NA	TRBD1	CASRNGQGSGETQYF	TGTGCCAGTAGGAACGGACAGGGGTCAGGGGAGACCCAGTACTTC
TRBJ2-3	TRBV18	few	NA	CASSPLAGRTDTQYF	TGTGCCAGCTCACCACTGGCGGGCCGCACAGATACGCAGTATTTT
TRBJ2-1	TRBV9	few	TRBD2	CASSVTSGSINEQFF	TGTGCCAGCAGCGTAACTAGCGGGAGTATCAATGAGCAGTTCTTC
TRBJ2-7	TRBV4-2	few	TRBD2	CASSVLAGGPHEQYF	TGTGCCAGCAGCGTTCTAGCGGGAGGGCCCCACGAGCAGTACTTC
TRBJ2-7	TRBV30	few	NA	CAWSVRGLLYEQYF	TGTGCCTGGAGTGTTAGGGGACTCTTATACGAGCAGTACTTC
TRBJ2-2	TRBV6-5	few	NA	CASSPTGNTGELFF	TGTGCCAGCAGCCCGACAGGGAACACCGGGGAGCTGTTTTTT